A selection of T cell receptor beta chains follows, all from one sample in a study of Graves' ophthalmopathy and Graves' hyperthyroidism. TCRdb independently ran MiXCR on the multiplex PCR reads; one entry per CDR3 protein. The sample has 900,000 to 1,200,000 distinct CDR3 sequences, less than 45% seen once. What was sequenced was peripheral blood or thyroid tissue (not recorded which). The receptor source for this set is an adult man with Graves' hyperthyroidism. Both conserved end residues are part of each CDR3. Not all rows give a size; the values are once, few, many and, for expanded clones, a class.

abundance: -
v_gene: TRBV5-1
j_gene: TRBJ2-7
CDR3aa: CASSRAGTGKSSEQYF

abundance: -
v_gene: TRBV5-4
j_gene: TRBJ1-1
CDR3aa: CASSLVAGASTEAFF

abundance: once
v_gene: TRBV5-1
j_gene: TRBJ2-7
CDR3aa: CASSLDGGAYEQYF

abundance: -
v_gene: TRBV14
j_gene: TRBJ1-4
CDR3aa: CASSRSGTHLEKLFF

abundance: -
v_gene: TRBV25-1
j_gene: TRBJ1-6
CDR3aa: CASLYRAGGSPLHF

abundance: -
v_gene: TRBV7-2
j_gene: TRBJ2-2
CDR3aa: CASSFSAAYAGELFF

abundance: -
v_gene: TRBV20-1
j_gene: TRBJ1-2
CDR3aa: CSARDLRGSGYTF

abundance: -
v_gene: TRBV7-2
j_gene: TRBJ2-7
CDR3aa: CASSATGTLWRGEQYF

abundance: few
v_gene: TRBV7-9
j_gene: TRBJ2-7
CDR3aa: CASSLEAITYEQYF

abundance: many
v_gene: TRBV12-3/TRBV12-4
j_gene: TRBJ1-6
CDR3aa: CASSFGGSGSPLHF

abundance: -
v_gene: TRBV7-9
j_gene: TRBJ1-1
CDR3aa: CASSHRGDEAFF

abundance: -
v_gene: TRBV9
j_gene: TRBJ1-6
CDR3aa: CASSVGQLGSNLHF

abundance: -
v_gene: TRBV2
j_gene: TRBJ2-3
CDR3aa: CASSEHSSTDTQYF

abundance: few
v_gene: TRBV24-1
j_gene: TRBJ2-1
CDR3aa: CATSDIQTGVDEQFF

abundance: many
v_gene: TRBV9
j_gene: TRBJ2-7
CDR3aa: CASSVVEGEQYF

abundance: -
v_gene: TRBV7-2
j_gene: TRBJ1-1
CDR3aa: CASRRGGYTEAFF

abundance: many
v_gene: TRBV7-2
j_gene: TRBJ2-7
CDR3aa: CASSLGLAVSYEQYF

abundance: -
v_gene: TRBV11-1
j_gene: TRBJ1-3
CDR3aa: CASSLARGGTGGNTTYF

abundance: -
v_gene: TRBV6-5
j_gene: TRBJ2-7
CDR3aa: CASRPPGRGEQYF

abundance: -
v_gene: TRBV7-2
j_gene: TRBJ2-2
CDR3aa: CASSLVGFSGAGELFF

abundance: many
v_gene: TRBV29-1
j_gene: TRBJ1-1
CDR3aa: CSVEPGQGARDTEAFF

abundance: -
v_gene: TRBV20-1
j_gene: TRBJ1-5
CDR3aa: CSASSSDREQPQHF

abundance: -
v_gene: TRBV7-2
j_gene: TRBJ1-1
CDR3aa: CASGSGGSGNTEAFF

abundance: few
v_gene: TRBV6-2/TRBV6-3
j_gene: TRBJ1-6
CDR3aa: CASSYSSVGRQLNSPLHF

abundance: many
v_gene: TRBV12-3/TRBV12-4
j_gene: TRBJ2-5
CDR3aa: CASSFGQTQYF

abundance: few
v_gene: TRBV12-3/TRBV12-4
j_gene: TRBJ1-5
CDR3aa: CASSLMGTSNQPQHF

abundance: few
v_gene: TRBV5-4
j_gene: TRBJ2-7
CDR3aa: CASTNRGRPSYEQYF

abundance: many
v_gene: TRBV20-1
j_gene: TRBJ2-7
CDR3aa: CSARFWTHEQYF

abundance: many
v_gene: TRBV10-3
j_gene: TRBJ1-1
CDR3aa: CAIKAGNTEAFF

abundance: -
v_gene: TRBV14
j_gene: TRBJ1-2
CDR3aa: CASSQAGQGLGGYTF

abundance: -
v_gene: TRBV12-3/TRBV12-4
j_gene: TRBJ2-7
CDR3aa: CASSFRDKSSYEQYF

abundance: -
v_gene: TRBV10-3
j_gene: TRBJ2-7
CDR3aa: CASKGDRGPNEQYF

abundance: few
v_gene: TRBV3-1
j_gene: TRBJ1-6
CDR3aa: CASSQGTGGTPLHF

abundance: many
v_gene: TRBV20-1
j_gene: TRBJ2-7
CDR3aa: CSALAPSDYEQYF

abundance: once
v_gene: TRBV6-5
j_gene: TRBJ1-1
CDR3aa: CASSESLGSTEAFF

abundance: many
v_gene: TRBV20-1
j_gene: TRBJ1-5
CDR3aa: CSARPGRYDQPQHF

abundance: many
v_gene: TRBV7-8
j_gene: TRBJ2-7
CDR3aa: CASSLRDGSSYEQYF

abundance: many
v_gene: TRBV10-3
j_gene: TRBJ2-7
CDR3aa: CAISVGRGQANYEQYF

abundance: many
v_gene: TRBV7-9
j_gene: TRBJ1-1
CDR3aa: CASSSETDLNTEAFF

abundance: -
v_gene: TRBV5-5
j_gene: TRBJ1-4
CDR3aa: CASSLSGSAPNEKLFF

abundance: many
v_gene: TRBV9
j_gene: TRBJ1-4
CDR3aa: CASSPGQSLDEKLFF

abundance: many
v_gene: TRBV29-1
j_gene: TRBJ1-3
CDR3aa: CSVEFQPGNTIYF

abundance: many
v_gene: TRBV6-6
j_gene: TRBJ1-2
CDR3aa: CASRKAARNYGYTF

abundance: -
v_gene: TRBV10-3
j_gene: TRBJ2-7
CDR3aa: CVIRDSNYEQYF

abundance: many
v_gene: TRBV2
j_gene: TRBJ2-7
CDR3aa: CASTGQGGAGEQYF

abundance: -
v_gene: TRBV7-8
j_gene: TRBJ1-3
CDR3aa: CASSRESSRSSGNTIYF

abundance: -
v_gene: TRBV6-5
j_gene: TRBJ1-4
CDR3aa: CASSYSTTGNEKLFF

abundance: -
v_gene: TRBV5-6
j_gene: TRBJ1-5
CDR3aa: CASSRPGQGPGWPQHF

abundance: -
v_gene: TRBV7-8
j_gene: TRBJ2-7
CDR3aa: CASSQRTGVYEQYF

abundance: -
v_gene: TRBV12-3/TRBV12-4
j_gene: TRBJ2-5
CDR3aa: CASSFQGLGGGETQYF

abundance: few
v_gene: TRBV12-3/TRBV12-4
j_gene: TRBJ1-1
CDR3aa: CASSLYVGADRIF

abundance: -
v_gene: TRBV9
j_gene: TRBJ1-2
CDR3aa: CASSAGGVPGYTF

abundance: -
v_gene: TRBV12-3/TRBV12-4
j_gene: TRBJ1-1
CDR3aa: CASSLASANTEAFF

abundance: -
v_gene: TRBV15
j_gene: TRBJ1-6
CDR3aa: CATSQDGNSPLHF

abundance: few
v_gene: TRBV19
j_gene: TRBJ2-2
CDR3aa: CASSEGQGTTGELFF

abundance: -
v_gene: TRBV10-3
j_gene: TRBJ2-5
CDR3aa: CATSTGTSAETQYF

abundance: few
v_gene: TRBV7-2
j_gene: TRBJ1-4
CDR3aa: CASSSNAARGVWEKLFF